Sequencing of this T cell receptor (beta chain) was carried out in a study of early T cells in non-severe SARS-CoV-2 infection. Whole-study context: The chains were unpaired, and the sequenced material was bulk RNA from unsorted whole blood. Study-level results: In VDJdb matching, anti-spike CD8 responses were favored while private and CD4 specificities went missing.

The CDR3 is 14 amino acids. V shed 1 base and J shed 0 bases, with 8 bases lying between them. The germline V gene has CDR1 SGDLS and CDR2 YYNGEE. Individual cDNA molecules received unique molecular identifiers during library preparation. TCRdb itself ran the 5' RACE reads through MiXCR, one entry per CDR3 protein. This table has about 69,000 distinct CDR3 sequences, roughly a tenth appearing once. Comments on this clonotype: Its cognate antigen is unknown.

The chain couples TRBV9 to TRBJ2-7; D may be TRBD1 (6 bases). The TCR comes from an adult who was a healthcare worker with PCR-confirmed SARS-CoV-2 infection or an uninfected control (not recorded which). Sequencing input: whole blood. The CDR3 DNA follows: TGTGCCAGCAGCGTAACAGGGAGCTCCTACGAGCAGTACTTC. It translates to CASSVTGSSYEQYF.